The clone carrying this T cell receptor (beta chain) was detected many times. Antigen unknown. Trimming shortened V by 0 bases and J by 3 bases, and 12 bases separated the two germline ends. Germline assignment: CDR1 DFQATT and CDR2 SNEGSKA (reference sequence). This CDR3 has 14 residues. TCRdb reprocessed the RT-PCR reads with MiXCR, giving one entry per CDR3 protein. The table records approximately 200,000 distinct CDR3 sequences, around 14% of them present only once. The data originate from a study of response to subunit inactivated influenza vaccine. General study results and limits: After each seasonal influenza vaccination, few new T cells are recruited, the authors suggested.

The chain uses TRBV20-1 and TRBJ2-7; a possible D gene is TRBD2 (6 bases). Sample: CD8+ T cells sorted from PBMCs, taken about 5 days after vaccination. The receptor's source is a man between 50 and 59 years old who received an inactivated influenza vaccine. CDR3 in DNA: TGCAGTGCTAGAGATCTTCGGGGGAGCTACGAGCAGTACTTC. It encodes CSARDLRGSYEQYF.